This T cell receptor beta chain was identified during a study of cytomegalovirus exposure and HLA in healthy donors. PCR was performed using 60 Vbeta and 13 Jbeta primers. Some clones are missing from TCRdb's copy, which holds only in-frame ones; the method was immunoSEQ multiplex PCR. This table holds some 180,000 clones, approximately 80% found once. The CDR3 sequence is 15 residues long. Germline CDR1 reads ENHRY; CDR2 reads SYGVKD. Trimming pared 3 bases from V and 4 bases from J, leaving 16 bases between. Sequencing was done on a sample of PBMCs. This chain connects TRBV10-3 to TRBJ2-7; tentatively, D is TRBD1 (6 bases). The origin of this receptor is a girl aged 10-17 years in good health and CMV-seropositive. CDR3 coding DNA: TGTGCCATCAGTGATTCAGACAGGAACCTGTACGAGCAGTACTTC. It yields the protein CAISDSDRNLYEQYF.